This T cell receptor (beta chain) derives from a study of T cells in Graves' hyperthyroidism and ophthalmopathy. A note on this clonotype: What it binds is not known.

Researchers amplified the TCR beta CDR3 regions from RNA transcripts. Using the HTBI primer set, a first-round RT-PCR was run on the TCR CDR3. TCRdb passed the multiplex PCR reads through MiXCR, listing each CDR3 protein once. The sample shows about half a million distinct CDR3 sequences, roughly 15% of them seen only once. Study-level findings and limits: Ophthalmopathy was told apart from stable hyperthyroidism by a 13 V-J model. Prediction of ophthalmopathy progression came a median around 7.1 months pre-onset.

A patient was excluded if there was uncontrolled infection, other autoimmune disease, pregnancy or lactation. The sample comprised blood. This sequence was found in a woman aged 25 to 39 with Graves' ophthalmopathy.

CDR3 amino acids: CASAQVQFYEQYF. CDR3 DNA: TGTGCCAGCGCCCAGGTGCAGTTCTACGAGCAGTACTTC. The V and J genes are TRBV6-1 and TRBJ2-7; no definite D call. This CDR3 is built from 13 residues. The ends were cut back, 8 bases at V and 3 bases at J, with 14 bases in the middle. The germline V gene encodes CDR1 MNHNS and CDR2 SASEGT.